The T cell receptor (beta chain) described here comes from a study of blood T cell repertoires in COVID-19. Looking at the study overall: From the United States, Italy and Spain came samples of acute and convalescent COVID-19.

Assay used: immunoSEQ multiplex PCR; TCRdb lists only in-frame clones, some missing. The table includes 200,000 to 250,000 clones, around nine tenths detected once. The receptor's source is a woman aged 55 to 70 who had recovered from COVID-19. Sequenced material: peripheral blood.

CDR3 bases: TGTGCCAGCAGCTTGTACTATACGACAGGCTACGAGCAGTACTTC. Translation: CASSLYYTTGYEQYF. V usage is TRBV11-1 and J usage is TRBJ2-7, with D possibly being TRBD1 (6 bases). CDR1 and CDR2 from the germline V gene are SGHAT and FQDESV (reference sequence). Trimming took 3 bases from V and 3 from J, leaving 15 bases between them. The CDR3 has 15 residues.